This T cell receptor (beta chain) appears in the sequencing data of a study of blood T cell repertoires in COVID-19. Whole-study context: PBMCs, B-cell-depleted T cells, or T cells were the source of the cDNA or gDNA that made up the material.

Per the authors' pipeline: Estimation of nucleated cell counts relied on the amplification of reference gene primers. Sequencing was performed with immunoSEQ multiplex PCR; in TCRdb, only in-frame clones are kept and a portion is missing. V, J and clone size are taken as reported in that table, and D and trimming were inferred from the DNA itself. The table has 280,000 or so clones, around 90% seen once. The participants were between 18 and 89 years old and came from some 23 US areas. Categorization into cohorts depended on clinical history that participants reported. Deletions cut 7 bases from V and 4 bases from J, with 23 bases between. Germline V gives CDR1 LNHDA, CDR2 SQIVND (reference sequence). This CDR3 has 18 amino acids.

The rearrangement joins TRBV19 to TRBJ2-6; tentative D call: TRBD1 (6 bases). The sequencing sample was made of PBMCs or T cells enriched from blood (not recorded which). The TCR sequence derives from a young woman with acute COVID-19. The CDR3 DNA reads as TGTGCCAGTACCGAGACAGGTATTCCTCAGTCCGGGGCCAACGTCCTGACTTTC. It encodes CASTETGIPQSGANVLTF. Variable domain in full (rest from reference TRBV19 and TRBJ2-6): DGGITQSPKYLFRKEGQNVTLSCEQNLNHDAMYWYRQDPGQGLRLIYYSQIVNDFQKGDIAEGYSVSREKKESFPLTVTSAQKNPTAFYLCASTETGIPQSGANVLTFGAGSRLTVL.